Presented here are 9 T cell receptor beta chains from one specimen sequenced in a study of blood T cell repertoires in COVID-19. Sequencing used immunoSEQ multiplex PCR; TCRdb keeps in-frame clones, though not all of them. The profile covers about 480,000 clones, with 85% to 90% appearing a single time and 4% to 4.5% taken by the ten largest. What was sequenced was peripheral blood. The receptors originated from a young woman with acute or convalescent COVID-19.

A single count supports this clone. This chain connects TRBV5-6 to TRBJ1-5; the match to TRBD1 covers 9 bases. From germline, CDR1 is SGHDT and CDR2 YYEEEE. The length of the CDR3 is 14 residues. Unmatched junction bases numbered 6, after V lost 5 bases and J lost 6 bases. This CDR3 is CASSRHRGRQPQHF. CDR3 bases: TGTGCCAGCAGTCGACACAGGGGGCGTCAGCCCCAGCATTTT.

Only one count was recorded for this clone. The V and J genes are TRBV6-5 and TRBJ2-5; 7 nucleotides align to TRBD2. With 4 bases clipped from V and 2 bases from J, the junction kept 4 bases outside the gene matches. The germline V gene has CDR1 MNHEY and CDR2 SVGAGI. The CDR3 has 14 residues. The CDR3: CASSFFGGQETQYF. The CDR3 bases are TGTGCCAGCAGTTTCTTCGGGGGGCAAGAGACCCAGTACTTC.

This chain uses TRBV5-1 with TRBJ1-5; 8 positions match TRBD1. After removal of 4 bases from V and 2 bases from J, the junction contained 11 bases not matched to a gene. Germline-derived CDR1 and CDR2 are SGHRS and YFSETQ. CDR3 size: 17 residues. CDR3 in amino acids: CASSPPGQGYGNQPQHF. CDR3 DNA: TGCGCCAGCAGCCCCCCCGGACAGGGTTACGGCAATCAGCCCCAGCATTTT.

At least ten counts were recorded for this clone. The chain combines TRBV18 with TRBJ2-7, with 8 bases identical to TRBD1. V trimming: 4 bases; J trimming: 3 bases; junction bases outside the gene matches: 2. Germline loops: CDR1 KGHSH, CDR2 LQKENI. The CDR3 has 13 residues. The CDR3 is CASSRGQGYEQYF. Here the CDR3 DNA reads TGTGCCAGCTCACGAGGACAGGGCTACGAGCAGTACTTC.

The gene calls are TRBV28 and TRBJ2-1, with 8 bases that match TRBD1. V dropped 7 bases and J dropped 4; count of bases not matched to a gene: 6. This CDR3 region has 14 residues. Germline CDR1 and CDR2: MDHEN and SYDVKM. In DNA, the CDR3 is TGTGCCAGCACCCGGGACAGGAAGTACAATGAGCAGTTCTTC. Translated, it gives CASTRDRKYNEQFF.

The CDR3: CASSLSRHQPQHF. The CDR3 DNA follows: TGTGCCAGCAGTTTATCCCGTCATCAGCCCCAGCATTTT. The rearrangement joins TRBV27 to TRBJ1-5; D gene unclear. Trimming removed 0 bases from V and 5 bases from J, with 5 bases in between. The CDR3 covers 13 residues. The germline V gene has CDR1 MNHEY and CDR2 SMNVEV (reference sequence).

Only one count was recorded for this clone. Other DNA sequences within the sample encode an identical CDR3. The CDR3 protein is CASRTGVQETQYF. As DNA, the CDR3 is TGCGCCAGCCGGACAGGGGTACAAGAGACCCAGTACTTC. The V gene is TRBV5-1, the J gene TRBJ2-5; TRBD1 matches 9 bases. The length of the CDR3 is 13 residues. Germline V lookup: CDR1 SGHRS, CDR2 YFSETQ. Unmatched junction bases numbered 3, after V lost 7 bases and J lost 2 bases.

The CDR3 spells CASSLDRGFGEAFF. CDR3 DNA sequence: TGCGCCAGCAGCTTGGACAGGGGGTTTGGTGAAGCTTTCTTT. The rearrangement uses TRBV5-1 and TRBJ1-1; the match to TRBD1 covers 8 bases. Trimming cost V 0 bases and J 7 bases; bases outside gene matches: 5. CDR1 SGHRS and CDR2 YFSETQ come from the germline V gene. The CDR3 runs to 14 residues.

The chain couples TRBV4-1 to TRBJ2-7; D not certain. Looked up from germline, CDR1 is MGHRA and CDR2 is YSYEKL. The germline V and J ends were trimmed by 1 base and 3 bases, with 13 bases remaining between them. This CDR3 is built from 15 residues. DNA of the CDR3: TGCGCCAGCAGCCAAGTCATGGTAGGCGGCTACGAGCAGTACTTC. Its protein is CASSQVMVGGYEQYF.